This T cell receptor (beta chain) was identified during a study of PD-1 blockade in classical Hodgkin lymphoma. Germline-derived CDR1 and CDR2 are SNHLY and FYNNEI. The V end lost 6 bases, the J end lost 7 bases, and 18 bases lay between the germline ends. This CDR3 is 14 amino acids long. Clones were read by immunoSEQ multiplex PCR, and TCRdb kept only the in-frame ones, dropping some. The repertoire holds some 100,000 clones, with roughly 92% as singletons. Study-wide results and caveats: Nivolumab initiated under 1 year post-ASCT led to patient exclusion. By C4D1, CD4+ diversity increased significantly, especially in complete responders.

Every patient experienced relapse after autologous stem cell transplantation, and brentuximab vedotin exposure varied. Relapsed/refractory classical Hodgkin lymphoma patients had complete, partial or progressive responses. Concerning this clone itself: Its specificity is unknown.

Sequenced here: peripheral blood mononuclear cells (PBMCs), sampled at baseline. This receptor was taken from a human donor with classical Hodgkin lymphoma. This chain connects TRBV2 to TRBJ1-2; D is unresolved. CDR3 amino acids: CASRAESDSSGYTF. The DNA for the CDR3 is TGTGCCAGCAGGGCTGAATCCGATAGTTCTGGCTACACCTTC.